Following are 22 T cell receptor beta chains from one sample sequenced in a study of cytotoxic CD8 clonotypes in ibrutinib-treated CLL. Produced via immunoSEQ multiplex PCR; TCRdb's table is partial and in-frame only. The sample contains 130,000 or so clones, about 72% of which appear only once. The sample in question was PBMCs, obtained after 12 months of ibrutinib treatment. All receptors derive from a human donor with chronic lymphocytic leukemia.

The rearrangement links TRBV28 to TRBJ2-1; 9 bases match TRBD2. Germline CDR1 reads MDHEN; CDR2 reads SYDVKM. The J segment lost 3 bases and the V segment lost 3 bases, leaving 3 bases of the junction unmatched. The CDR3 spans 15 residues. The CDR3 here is CASSFSREGYNEQFF. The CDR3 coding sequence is TGTGCCAGCAGTTTCTCGCGGGAGGGCTACAATGAGCAGTTCTTC.

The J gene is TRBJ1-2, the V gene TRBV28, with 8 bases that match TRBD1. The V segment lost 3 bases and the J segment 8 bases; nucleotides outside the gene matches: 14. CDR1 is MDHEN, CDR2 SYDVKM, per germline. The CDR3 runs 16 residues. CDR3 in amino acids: CASSLTGEGVILGYTF. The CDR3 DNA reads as TGTGCCAGCAGTTTGACAGGGGAGGGGGTTATACTAGGCTACACCTTC.

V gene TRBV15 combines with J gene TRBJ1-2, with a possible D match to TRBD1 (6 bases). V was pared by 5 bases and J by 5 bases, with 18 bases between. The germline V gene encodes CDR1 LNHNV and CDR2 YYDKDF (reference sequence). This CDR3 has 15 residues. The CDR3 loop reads CATSAGGPQFYGYTF. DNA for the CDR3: TGTGCCACCAGCGCTGGGGGGCCCCAGTTTTATGGCTACACCTTC.

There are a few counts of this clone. Here the CDR3 reads CASSDSTGKEPPLHF. CDR3 DNA sequence: TGTGCCAGCAGTGATTCCACAGGGAAAGAGCCTCCCCTCCACTTT. The V gene is TRBV2, the J gene TRBJ1-6; the D gene is possibly TRBD1 (6 bases). The CDR3 length is 15 residues. Germline CDR1 SNHLY, CDR2 FYNNEI. Trimming removed 3 bases from V and 13 bases from J, with 19 bases in between.

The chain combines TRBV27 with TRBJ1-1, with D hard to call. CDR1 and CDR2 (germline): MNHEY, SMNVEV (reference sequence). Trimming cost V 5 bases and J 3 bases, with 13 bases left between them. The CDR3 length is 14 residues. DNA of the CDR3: TGTGCCAGCAGTCCGAACGGACCTTACACTGAAGCTTTCTTT. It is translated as CASSPNGPYTEAFF.

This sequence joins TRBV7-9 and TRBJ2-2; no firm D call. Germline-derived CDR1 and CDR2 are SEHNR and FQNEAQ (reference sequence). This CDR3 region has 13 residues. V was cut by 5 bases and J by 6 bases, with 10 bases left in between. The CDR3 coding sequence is TGTGCCAGCAGCCCAAACTCGGCCGGGGAGCTGTTTTTT. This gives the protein CASSPNSAGELFF.

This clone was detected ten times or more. In DNA form, the CDR3 reads TGTGCCTGGAGTCGGGGCGGGGGACCTTCTGGAAACACCATATATTTT. It translates to CAWSRGGGPSGNTIYF. The chain recombines TRBV30 with TRBJ1-3, with D maybe TRBD1 (5 bases). Trimming removed 2 bases at V and 1 base at J, with 15 bases between. CDR3 length: 16 amino acids. The germline gives CDR1 GTSNPN, CDR2 SVGIG (reference sequence).

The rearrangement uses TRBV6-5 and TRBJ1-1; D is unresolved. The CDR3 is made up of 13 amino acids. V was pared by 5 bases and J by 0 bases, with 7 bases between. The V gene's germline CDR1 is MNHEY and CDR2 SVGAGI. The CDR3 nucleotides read TGTGCCAGCAGTGATCAGATGAACACTGAAGCTTTCTTT. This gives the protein CASSDQMNTEAFF.

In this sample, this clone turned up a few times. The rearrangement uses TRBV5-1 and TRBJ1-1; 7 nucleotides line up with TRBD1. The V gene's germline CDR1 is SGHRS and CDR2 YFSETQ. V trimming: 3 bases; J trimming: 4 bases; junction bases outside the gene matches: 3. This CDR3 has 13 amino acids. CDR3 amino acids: CASSWDRGTEAFF. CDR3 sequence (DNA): TGCGCCAGCAGCTGGGACAGAGGCACTGAAGCTTTCTTT.

The CDR3 loop reads CASSARWGMSSYEQYF. CDR3 sequence (DNA): TGTGCCAGCAGTGCCCGTTGGGGAATGAGCTCCTACGAGCAGTACTTC. The V call is TRBV9, the J call TRBJ2-7; D gene unclear. Germline-derived CDR1 and CDR2 are SGDLS and YYNGEE. The CDR3 contains 16 residues. Trimming cost V 5 bases and J 0 bases, with 18 bases left between them.

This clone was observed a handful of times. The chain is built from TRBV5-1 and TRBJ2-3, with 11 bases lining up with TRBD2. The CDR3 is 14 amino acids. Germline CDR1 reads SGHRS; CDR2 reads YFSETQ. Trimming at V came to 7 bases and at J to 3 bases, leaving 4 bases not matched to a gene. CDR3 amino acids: CASVAGGQTDTQYF. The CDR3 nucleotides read TGCGCCAGCGTAGCGGGGGGGCAAACAGATACGCAGTATTTT.

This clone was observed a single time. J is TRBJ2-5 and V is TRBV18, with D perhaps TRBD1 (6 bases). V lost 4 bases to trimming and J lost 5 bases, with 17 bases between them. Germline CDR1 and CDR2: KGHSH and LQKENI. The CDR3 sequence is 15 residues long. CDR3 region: CASSLTGNRQETQYF. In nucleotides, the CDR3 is TGTGCCAGCTCACTTACAGGGAATCGGCAGGAGACCCAGTACTTC.

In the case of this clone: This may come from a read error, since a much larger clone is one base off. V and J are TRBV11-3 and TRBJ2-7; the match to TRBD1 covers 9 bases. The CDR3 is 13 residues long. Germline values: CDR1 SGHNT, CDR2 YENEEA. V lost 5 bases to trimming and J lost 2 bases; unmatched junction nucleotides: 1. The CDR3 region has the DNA TGTGCCAGCAGCCGGGACAGGGCCTACGAGCAGTACTTC. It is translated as CASSRDRAYEQYF.

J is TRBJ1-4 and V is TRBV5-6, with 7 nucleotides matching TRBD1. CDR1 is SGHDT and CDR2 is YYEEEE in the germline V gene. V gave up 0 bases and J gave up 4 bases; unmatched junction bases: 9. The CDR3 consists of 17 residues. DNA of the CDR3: TGTGCCAGCAGCTTGGCCAAGGGACAGAATATTAATGAAAAACTGTTTTTT. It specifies CASSLAKGQNINEKLFF.

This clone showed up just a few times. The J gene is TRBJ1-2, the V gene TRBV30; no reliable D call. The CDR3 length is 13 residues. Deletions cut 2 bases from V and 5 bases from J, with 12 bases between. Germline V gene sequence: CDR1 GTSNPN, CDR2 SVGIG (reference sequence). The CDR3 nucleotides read TGTGCCTGGAGTCCGGTCCGGGGATATGGCTACACCTTC. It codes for CAWSPVRGYGYTF. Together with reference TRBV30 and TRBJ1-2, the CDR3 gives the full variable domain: SQTIHQWPATLVQPVGSPLSLECTVEGTSNPNLYWYRQAAGRGLQLLFYSVGIGQISSEVPQNLSASRPQDRQFILSSKKLLLSDSGFYLCAWSPVRGYGYTFGSGTRLTVV.

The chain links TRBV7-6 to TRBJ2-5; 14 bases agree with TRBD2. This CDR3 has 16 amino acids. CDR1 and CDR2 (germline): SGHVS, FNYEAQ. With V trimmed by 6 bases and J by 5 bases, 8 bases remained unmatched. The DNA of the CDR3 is TGTGCCAGCAGTTCCTCCGGGACTAGCGGGAGTGAGACCCAGTACTTC. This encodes CASSSSGTSGSETQYF.

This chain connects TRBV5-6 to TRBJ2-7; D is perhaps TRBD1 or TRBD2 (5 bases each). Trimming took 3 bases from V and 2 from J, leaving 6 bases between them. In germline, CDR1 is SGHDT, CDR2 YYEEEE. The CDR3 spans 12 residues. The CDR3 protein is CASSSGPYEQYF. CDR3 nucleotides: TGTGCCAGCAGCTCGGGACCCTACGAGCAGTACTTC.

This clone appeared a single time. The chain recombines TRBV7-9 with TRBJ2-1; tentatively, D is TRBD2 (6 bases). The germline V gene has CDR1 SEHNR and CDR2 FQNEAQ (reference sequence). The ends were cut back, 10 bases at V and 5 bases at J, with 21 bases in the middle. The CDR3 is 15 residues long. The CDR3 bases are TGTGCCAACATCCTTAATAGCGGACTCCACAATGAGCAGTTCTTC. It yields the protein CANILNSGLHNEQFF.

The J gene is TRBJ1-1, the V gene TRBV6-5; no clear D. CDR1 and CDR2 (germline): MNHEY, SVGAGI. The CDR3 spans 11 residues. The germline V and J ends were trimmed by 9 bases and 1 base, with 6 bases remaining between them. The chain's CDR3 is CARWQNTEAFF. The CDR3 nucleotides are TGTGCCAGATGGCAGAACACTGAAGCTTTCTTT.

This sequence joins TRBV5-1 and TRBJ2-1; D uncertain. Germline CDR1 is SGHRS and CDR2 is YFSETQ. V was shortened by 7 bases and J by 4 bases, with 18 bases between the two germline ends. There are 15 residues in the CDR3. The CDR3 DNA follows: TGCGCCAGCCTTGCCGGAGTGGGGATTTACAATGAGCAGTTCTTC. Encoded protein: CASLAGVGIYNEQFF.

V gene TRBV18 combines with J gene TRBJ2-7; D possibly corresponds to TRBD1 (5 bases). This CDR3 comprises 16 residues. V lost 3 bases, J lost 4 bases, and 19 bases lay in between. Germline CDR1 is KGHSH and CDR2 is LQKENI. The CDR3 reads CASSPSQGSLTYEQYF. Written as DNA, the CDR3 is TGTGCCAGCTCACCCTCTCAGGGAAGCCTGACGTACGAGCAGTACTTC. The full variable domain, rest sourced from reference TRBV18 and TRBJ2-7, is NAGVMQNPRHLVRRRGQEARLRCSPMKGHSHVYWYRQLPEEGLKFMVYLQKENIIDESGMPKERFSAEFPKEGPSILRIQQVVRGDSAAYFCASSPSQGSLTYEQYFGPGTRLTVT.

The chain's CDR3 is CASSYPDGNEKLFF. The CDR3 DNA follows: TGTGCCAGCAGCTACCCGGACGGCAATGAAAAACTGTTTTTT. The V and J genes are TRBV9 and TRBJ1-4; no clear D. The germline CDR1 and CDR2 sequences are SGDLS and YYNGEE. V was pared by 4 bases and J by 5 bases, with 12 bases between. The CDR3 length is 14 residues.